The clone carrying this TCR beta chain was seen a few times. V was trimmed by 6 bases and J by 3 bases, leaving 12 bases between them. Germline V gives CDR1 WNHNN, CDR2 SYGVQD (reference sequence). The CDR3 has 14 residues. A multiplex PCR was run with 60 Vbeta primers and 13 Jbeta primers. The protocol was immunoSEQ multiplex PCR, while the TCRdb copy is restricted to in-frame clones and leaves out a portion. The sample has approximately 200,000 clones; approximately 79% are singletons. These data come from a study of cytomegalovirus exposure and HLA in healthy donors. This chain uses TRBV10-1 with TRBJ2-1, with a tentative D call TRBD2 (5 bases). The sequenced material came from PBMCs. The sequence came from a woman between 18 and 29 years old in good health and CMV-seronegative. CDR3 DNA: TGCGCCAGCAGCTCCATTGGGAGCTACAATGAGCAGTTCTTC. It is translated as CASSSIGSYNEQFF.